A single T cell receptor beta chain is shown here with its context. The data derive from a study of blood T cell repertoires in COVID-19. Study-level background: Sample material is recorded as cDNA or gDNA derived from T cells, B-cell-depleted T cells, or PBMCs.

Authors' methods: It was from reference gene primer amplification that nucleated cell counts were estimated. Method: immunoSEQ multiplex PCR; TCRdb's copy keeps in-frame clones and lacks some. The V and J calls and the clone size are those of that table, but D and trimming were determined from the DNA. The sample lists just under 150,000 clones, about 86% occurring once. The CDR3 consists of 14 residues. Germline CDR1 and CDR2: MNHEY and SVGAGI. V gave up 6 bases and J gave up 4 bases, with 12 bases separating them. This TCR was recovered from a woman aged 45-65 years with active or convalescent COVID-19. This chain connects TRBV6-5 to TRBJ2-2, with D perhaps matching TRBD1 (7 bases). Sequenced: peripheral blood. As DNA, the CDR3 is TGTGCCAGCAGCATTCAGGGGGGCACCGGGGAGCTGTTTTTT. Amino acids: CASSIQGGTGELFF.